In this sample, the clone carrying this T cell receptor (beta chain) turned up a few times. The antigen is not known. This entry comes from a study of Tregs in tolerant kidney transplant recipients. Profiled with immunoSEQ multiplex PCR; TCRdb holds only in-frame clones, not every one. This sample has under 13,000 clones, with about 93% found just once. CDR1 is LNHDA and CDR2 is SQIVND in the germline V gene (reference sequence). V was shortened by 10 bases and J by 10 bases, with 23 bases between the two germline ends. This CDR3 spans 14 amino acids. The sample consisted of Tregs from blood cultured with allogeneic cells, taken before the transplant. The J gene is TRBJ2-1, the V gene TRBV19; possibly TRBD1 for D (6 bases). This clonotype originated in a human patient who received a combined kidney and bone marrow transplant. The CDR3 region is CATTDGDKVKEQFF. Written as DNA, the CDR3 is TGTGCCACTACCGATGGGGACAAGGTCAAAGAGCAGTTCTTC.